This T cell receptor beta chain was sequenced for a study of response to subunit inactivated influenza vaccine. The study, taken as a whole, reports: Every seasonal influenza vaccination brings in few new T cells, the authors suggested.

In TCRdb, the RT-PCR reads were re-called with MiXCR into one record per CDR3 protein. The table has some 850,000 distinct CDR3 sequences, roughly 20% seen once. About this clonotype itself: The antigen remains undetermined.

The CDR3 loop spans 13 amino acids. V was shortened by 6 bases and J by 9 bases, with 12 bases between the two germline ends. Germline loops: CDR1 MNHEY, CDR2 SMNVEV (reference sequence). J is TRBJ1-6 and V is TRBV27; D gene uncertain. The receptor comes from a man over 45 who received an inactivated influenza vaccine. The material sequenced was PBMCs from blood, taken roughly 5 days after vaccination. The CDR3 nucleotides are TGTGCCAGCAGGGGTACACGTGGTTCACCCCTCCACTTT. Residues: CASRGTRGSPLHF.